The 23 T cell receptor beta chains below were found in one sample sequenced in a study of T cells after yellow fever vaccination. TCRdb reprocessed the 5' RACE reads with MiXCR, giving one entry per CDR3 protein. The sample contains 110,000 to 150,000 distinct CDR3 sequences, approximately 6.6% of which appear only once. Sequencing was performed on CD4+ T cells sorted from PBMCs, taken 10 days after the yellow fever booster vaccination. The receptors here all came from a man in his thirties or forties who received the YFV17D yellow fever vaccine.

This clonotype was counted only a few times. This chain links TRBV19 with TRBJ1-1; 10 nucleotides align to TRBD1. The CDR3 is 16 residues long. The germline gives CDR1 LNHDA, CDR2 SQIVND (reference sequence). V lost 11 bases and J lost 2; bases outside the gene matches: 14. This CDR3 reads CAARKVGTGDNTEAFF. In DNA form, the CDR3 reads TGTGCCGCCCGCAAGGTAGGGACAGGGGACAACACTGAAGCTTTCTTT.

This clonotype occurred once. The chain links TRBV3-1 to TRBJ2-1, with 7 bases identical to TRBD2. In germline, CDR1 is LGHDT, CDR2 YNNKEL (reference sequence). The CDR3 runs 16 residues. The J segment lost 6 bases and the V segment lost 4 bases, leaving 12 bases of the junction unmatched. CDR3 loop: CASSPSWGGIANEQFF. The CDR3 DNA reads TGTGCCAGCAGCCCTTCTTGGGGGGGAATCGCCAATGAGCAGTTCTTC.

This clonotype was counted at least ten times. The rearrangement joins TRBV20-1 to TRBJ2-7, with TRBD2 identical over 13 bases. J was trimmed by 2 bases and V by 4 bases; bases with no gene match: 5. CDR3 length: 15 residues. From germline, CDR1 is DFQATT and CDR2 SNEGSKA (reference sequence). The CDR3 DNA is TGCAGTGCTAATCCCGGGACTAGCGGGACCTACGAGCAGTACTTC. Its protein is CSANPGTSGTYEQYF.

Ten or more counts support this clonotype. V is TRBV19 and J is TRBJ2-5; no clear D. The V and J ends lost 4 bases and 2 bases respectively, with 11 bases between them. Germline CDR1 LNHDA, CDR2 SQIVND (reference sequence). The CDR3 is made up of 14 amino acids. CDR3 sequence (DNA): TGTGCCAGTAGTACCGACACTACTCAAGAGACCCAGTACTTC. Translating gives CASSTDTTQETQYF. Full variable domain (rest looked up from reference TRBV19 and TRBJ2-5): DGGITQSPKYLFRKEGQNVTLSCEQNLNHDAMYWYRQDPGQGLRLIYYSQIVNDFQKGDIAEGYSVSREKKESFPLTVTSAQKNPTAFYLCASSTDTTQETQYFGPGTRLLVL.

In this sample, this clonotype turned up many times. The chain combines TRBV6-5 with TRBJ2-7; TRBD2 matches at 10 bases. Germline CDR1 MNHEY, CDR2 SVGAGI. V shed 2 bases, J shed 4 bases, and the junction held 8 bases outside the gene matches. This CDR3 region has 16 residues. The DNA of the CDR3 is TGTGCCAGCAGTTACAAGGTCAGCGGGAGGGGATACGAGCAGTACTTC. Residues: CASSYKVSGRGYEQYF.

The chain is built from TRBV6-2 or TRBV6-3 and TRBJ2-1; D may be TRBD1 (6 bases). CDR1 and CDR2 from the germline V gene are MNHEY and SVGEGT. The V and J ends lost 5 bases and 2 bases respectively, with 13 bases between them. The CDR3 extends over 15 amino acids. CDR3 sequence: CASSPLPGAYNEQFF. The DNA for the CDR3 is TGTGCCAGCAGTCCCCTCCCAGGGGCCTACAATGAGCAGTTCTTC.

The sample holds many counts of this clonotype. This chain joins TRBV29-1 and TRBJ2-3, with D uncertain. CDR1 and CDR2 (germline): SQVTM, ANQGSEA. V lost 0 bases and J lost 6, with 10 bases in between. The CDR3 runs to 13 residues. CDR3: CSVEDQGFDTQYF. The DNA of the CDR3 is TGCAGCGTTGAAGACCAAGGATTTGATACGCAGTATTTT.

A note on this clonotype: With a much larger clone just one base away, this may be a read error. This chain joins TRBV7-8 and TRBJ2-7; D is tentatively TRBD1 or TRBD2 (5 bases each). CDR3 length: 15 amino acids. Germline-derived CDR1 and CDR2 are SGHVS and FQNEAQ. Trimming removed 4 bases at V and 6 bases at J, with 19 bases between. The CDR3 loop is CASSSPDGGIGEQYF. CDR3 in DNA: TGTGCCAGCAGCTCGCCTGATGGGGGAATAGGCGAGCAGTACTTC.

This clonotype turned up a few times. This chain uses TRBV12-3 or TRBV12-4 with TRBJ2-5, with D possibly matching TRBD1 (5 bases). Deletions cut 6 bases from V and 5 bases from J, with 13 bases between. The CDR3 runs to 13 residues. This CDR3 reads CASSPGFWETQYF. CDR3 sequence (DNA): TGTGCCAGCAGCCCAGGGTTTTGGGAGACCCAGTACTTC.

The V gene is TRBV5-4, the J gene TRBJ2-1, with TRBD1 matching 9 bases. The CDR3 is 16 amino acids. Germline CDR1 and CDR2: SGHNT and YYREEE (reference sequence). J lost 1 base, V lost 4 bases, and 6 bases had no gene match. The CDR3 sequence: CASSTGTGLSYNEQFF. The CDR3 bases are TGTGCCAGCAGCACCGGGACAGGGCTTTCCTACAATGAGCAGTTCTTC.

This clonotype was seen ten or more times. The chain recombines TRBV20-1 with TRBJ1-5, with unresolved D. The length of the CDR3 is 13 residues. Germline assignment: CDR1 DFQATT and CDR2 SNEGSKA (reference sequence). The V end was cut by 5 bases, the J end by 0 bases, with 8 bases between. The CDR3 protein is CSAAWYSNQPQHF. CDR3 DNA: TGCAGTGCTGCTTGGTATAGCAATCAGCCCCAGCATTTT.

This clonotype was seen at least ten times. The chain has TRBV7-3 and TRBJ2-1, with 8 nucleotides matching TRBD1. Trimming at V came to 2 bases and at J to 3 bases, leaving 3 bases not matched to a gene. The CDR3 runs to 15 residues. The germline V gene has CDR1 SGHTA and CDR2 FQGTGA. The CDR3 sequence: CASSLLGQDYNEQFF. The DNA for the CDR3 is TGTGCCAGCAGCTTATTGGGACAGGACTACAATGAGCAGTTCTTC.

This clonotype was picked up many times. V gene TRBV2 combines with J gene TRBJ2-5; weak D call: TRBD2 (6 bases). Trimming cost V 3 bases and J 1 base, with 9 bases left between them. The CDR3 extends over 14 amino acids. CDR1 SNHLY and CDR2 FYNNEI come from the germline V gene. Here the CDR3 reads CASSEGGLQETQYF. The CDR3 region has the DNA TGTGCCAGCAGTGAGGGGGGACTCCAAGAGACCCAGTACTTC.

This clonotype came up many times. The J gene is TRBJ2-3, the V gene TRBV7-2; TRBD2 matches at 9 bases. The junction had 1 base not matched to a gene; V was cut back by 3 bases and J by 0 bases. The CDR3 totals 15 residues. Germline V gene lookup returns CDR1 SGHTA and CDR2 FQGNSA. In DNA form, the CDR3 reads TGTGCCAGCAGCTTTCTAGCGGGAAGCACAGATACGCAGTATTTT. Residues: CASSFLAGSTDTQYF.

Many counts were recorded for this clonotype. V is TRBV18 and J is TRBJ2-5; TRBD1 aligns across 8 bases. The CDR3 runs 16 residues. V gave up 6 bases and J gave up 2 bases; unmatched junction bases: 11. CDR1 KGHSH and CDR2 LQKENI come from the germline V gene. The CDR3 protein is CASSLRQGSNQETQYF. The DNA for the CDR3 is TGTGCCAGCTCGCTCAGACAGGGGTCAAATCAAGAGACCCAGTACTTC.

This clonotype turned up a few times. The chain joins TRBV6-5 to TRBJ1-1; 12 bases line up with TRBD1. Losses at the gene ends were 0 bases for V and 3 bases for J; bases not matched to a gene: 11. CDR3 length equals 19 residues. Germline-derived CDR1 and CDR2 are MNHEY and SVGAGI. In nucleotides, the CDR3 is TGTGCCAGCAGTTACTCAATGCTGGGACAGGGGGCTGGGGACACTGAAGCTTTCTTT. Protein sequence: CASSYSMLGQGAGDTEAFF.

This clonotype occurred many times. This chain uses TRBV5-1 with TRBJ2-7, with TRBD2 matching 10 bases. Looked up from germline, CDR1 is SGHRS and CDR2 is YFSETQ. Germline trimming cut 3 bases from V and 5 bases from J; bases unmatched to any gene: 8. The CDR3 loop spans 15 amino acids. The CDR3 DNA follows: TGCGCCAGCAGCTCGGCTAGCGGGAGATGGGACGAGCAGTACTTC. Encoded protein: CASSSASGRWDEQYF.

This clonotype was observed many times. V usage is TRBV11-2 and J usage is TRBJ2-5; a weak D match, TRBD1 (6 bases). Germline assignment: CDR1 SGHAT and CDR2 FQNNGV. V was trimmed by 5 bases and J by 0 bases, leaving 7 bases between them. CDR3 length: 13 amino acids. The CDR3 reads CASSRDNQETQYF. Here the CDR3 DNA reads TGTGCCAGCAGCCGGGACAACCAAGAGACCCAGTACTTC.

This clonotype has at least ten counts. Here the CDR3 DNA reads TGTGCCAGCAGTTTTAGACAGGGTAGTTATGAGCAGTTCTTC. Its translation: CASSFRQGSYEQFF. This rearrangement joins TRBV6-5 to TRBJ2-1; 7 bases map to TRBD1. Per the germline V gene, CDR1 is MNHEY and CDR2 is SVGAGI. J was trimmed by 8 bases and V by 4 bases; bases with no gene match: 8. The CDR3 has 14 residues.

This clonotype was seen ten or more times. The chain links TRBV19 to TRBJ2-5, with TRBD1 matching 7 bases. The CDR3 runs 15 residues. J was trimmed by 3 bases and V by 1 base; bases with no gene match: 5. Per the germline V gene, CDR1 is LNHDA and CDR2 is SQIVND (reference sequence). The CDR3 loop reads CASSIVRDSKETQYF. The CDR3 DNA is TGTGCCAGTAGTATAGTTCGGGACAGCAAAGAGACCCAGTACTTC.

This clonotype was seen at least ten times. The chain joins TRBV20-1 to TRBJ1-6; 7 nucleotides agree with TRBD1. The CDR3 spans 14 residues. CDR1 is DFQATT and CDR2 is SNEGSKA in the germline V gene (reference sequence). Germline trimming cut 0 bases from V and 6 bases from J; bases unmatched to any gene: 2. The CDR3 nucleotides read TGCAGTGCTAGAGATGACAGGGTTAATTCACCCCTCCACTTT. Translated: CSARDDRVNSPLHF.

This clonotype occurred a few times. The chain combines TRBV10-3 with TRBJ1-2; possibly TRBD1 for D (6 bases). Germline loops: CDR1 ENHRY, CDR2 SYGVKD. The ends were cut back, 8 bases at V and 8 bases at J, with 21 bases in the middle. The CDR3 spans 14 residues. The CDR3 nucleotides read TGTGCCATCCTCGAGAGGGGGGCCGCGAAGGGCTACACCTTC. This sequence encodes CAILERGAAKGYTF.

The table lists this clonotype with many counts. The chain carries TRBV5-1 and TRBJ2-3, with 10 positions matching TRBD1. V shed 7 bases, J shed 4 bases, and the junction held 6 bases outside the gene matches. Germline V gene sequence: CDR1 SGHRS, CDR2 YFSETQ. The CDR3 has 14 residues. Here the CDR3 reads CASSRTGGPDTQYF. DNA of the CDR3: TGCGCCAGCTCCCGGACAGGGGGACCAGATACGCAGTATTTT.